This TCR beta chain originates from a study of brain metastases from non-small cell lung cancer. Assay used: immunoSEQ multiplex PCR; TCRdb lists only in-frame clones, some missing. Of roughly 2,300 clones in the sample, around 84% were seen once. Source material: tumor-adjacent normal tissue. The clonotype was recovered from a donor older than 35 with non-small cell lung cancer.

This CDR3 reads CASSKRGSEAFF. CDR3 coding DNA: TGTGCCAGCAGTAAGAGGGGGTCTGAAGCTTTCTTT. V and J are TRBV28 and TRBJ1-1, with a tentative D call TRBD1 (6 bases). The CDR3 has 12 residues. The germline V gene has CDR1 MDHEN and CDR2 SYDVKM. V was pared by 5 bases and J by 6 bases, with 10 bases between.